Listed below are T cell receptor beta chains from one sample, sequenced in a study of OX40 agonist ivuxolimab in advanced cancers. Sequencing used immunoSEQ multiplex PCR; TCRdb keeps in-frame clones, though not all of them. The data show fewer than 85,000 clones, 90% seen once. This sample comprised CD4+ or CD8+ T cells sorted from blood, obtained in a trial of the OX40 agonist ivuxolimab. Receptors originate from an adult with an advanced solid tumor such as melanoma, head and neck, liver or kidney cancer. The CDR3 runs from the conserved cysteine through the conserved F or W. D genes are given only for firm matches. Clone size, where shown, is once, few, many, or a class for clones that have expanded.

v_call	clone_size	j_call	d_call	cdr3_aa	cdr3_nt
TRBV6-1	-	TRBJ2-7	-	CASSERVRDARNYEQYF	TGTGCCAGCAGTGAACGGGTTAGGGACGCCCGGAACTACGAGCAGTACTTC
TRBV15	-	TRBJ1-3	-	CATSRDGRVGNTIYF	TGTGCCACCAGCAGAGATGGGCGGGTTGGAAACACCATATATTTT
TRBV9	-	TRBJ2-6	-	CASSVGLYSGANVLTF	TGTGCCAGCAGCGTAGGCCTATACTCTGGGGCCAACGTCCTGACTTTC
TRBV4-3	once	TRBJ1-1	-	CASSQDRNTEAFF	TGCGCCAGCAGCCAAGATAGGAACACTGAAGCTTTCTTT
TRBV19	-	TRBJ1-5	-	CASSVGRANQPQHF	TGTGCCAGTAGTGTCGGCAGGGCCAATCAGCCCCAGCATTTT
TRBV2	-	TRBJ1-5	-	CAGRRAGAQPQHF	TGTGCCGGCCGGAGGGCCGGGGCTCAGCCCCAGCATTTT
TRBV10-3	once	TRBJ2-7	-	CAISESLAVTYEQYF	TGTGCCATCAGTGAGAGTTTAGCGGTTACCTACGAGCAGTACTTC
TRBV11-2	-	TRBJ2-2	TRBD1	CASSPQRDRGKRDTGELFF	TGTGCCAGCAGCCCACAGCGGGACAGGGGGAAGCGAGACACCGGGGAGCTGTTTTTT
TRBV27	once	TRBJ2-5	-	CASSLDSGFPRGTQYF	TGTGCCAGCAGTTTAGATTCAGGTTTTCCCAGGGGGACCCAGTACTTC
TRBV7-9	-	TRBJ1-2	-	CASSLIPFSGYGYTF	TGTGCCAGCAGTCTAATCCCTTTTTCGGGCTATGGCTACACCTTC
TRBV19	-	TRBJ2-5	-	CASSPGRGETQYF	TGTGCCAGTAGTCCGGGACGGGGCGAGACCCAGTACTTC
TRBV18	-	TRBJ2-2	-	CASSPQGNTGELFF	TGTGCCAGCTCACCACAGGGGAACACCGGGGAGCTGTTTTTT
TRBV18	-	TRBJ2-2	-	CASSPFDLGVAGELFF	TGTGCCAGCTCACCATTCGATCTCGGAGTGGCCGGGGAGCTGTTTTTT
TRBV6-1	-	TRBJ2-1	TRBD1	CASRDREYNEQFF	TGTGCCAGCAGGGACAGGGAATACAATGAGCAGTTCTTC
TRBV2	-	TRBJ1-1	TRBD1	CASSQGAGTEAFF	TGTGCCAGCAGTCAGGGGGCTGGCACTGAAGCTTTCTTT
TRBV30	few	TRBJ1-1	-	CAWSGLLGVGSEAFF	TGTGCCTGGAGTGGATTACTAGGGGTCGGGAGTGAAGCTTTCTTT
TRBV19	-	TRBJ2-3	-	CASSTGTDTQYF	TGTGCCAGTAGTACAGGGACAGATACGCAGTATTTT
TRBV9	-	TRBJ2-1	-	CASSARADNEQFF	TGTGCCAGCAGCGCGAGAGCGGACAATGAGCAGTTCTTC
TRBV7-9	-	TRBJ2-7	-	CASSLARRDNSYEQYF	TGTGCCAGCAGCTTAGCCAGACGGGACAACTCCTACGAGCAGTACTTC
TRBV7-9	-	TRBJ2-5	TRBD1	CASSLDRKETQYF	TGTGCCAGCAGCTTGGACAGGAAAGAGACCCAGTACTTC
TRBV19	-	TRBJ1-5	-	CASSTGRIVGQPQHF	TGTGCCAGTAGTACCGGCCGTATCGTAGGACAGCCCCAGCATTTT
TRBV28	-	TRBJ2-6	-	CGARSSGANVLTF	TGTGGGGCACGTAGCTCTGGGGCCAACGTCCTGACTTTC
TRBV19	few	TRBJ1-2	TRBD1	CASTTGQGDGYTF	TGTGCCAGTACTACCGGACAGGGGGATGGCTACACCTTC
TRBV10-3	-	TRBJ2-1	-	CAISSGEGNYDEQFF	TGTGCCATCAGTTCGGGCGAGGGAAATTACGATGAGCAGTTCTTC
TRBV7-9	-	TRBJ2-5	TRBD1	CASSLFQGVLETQYF	TGTGCCAGCAGCTTATTCCAGGGGGTTTTGGAGACCCAGTACTTC
TRBV7-8	-	TRBJ1-5	TRBD1	CASSLASGTATVPQHF	TGTGCCAGCAGCTTGGCATCCGGGACAGCGACCGTCCCCCAGCATTTT
TRBV27	-	TRBJ2-7	TRBD1	CASSSGQTRYEQYF	TGTGCCAGCAGTTCGGGACAGACACGCTACGAGCAGTACTTC
TRBV2	-	TRBJ2-1	-	CASSKGGQPQQFF	TGTGCCAGCAGTAAAGGCGGCCAACCTCAGCAGTTCTTC
TRBV30	-	TRBJ2-5	TRBD2	CAWSVVAGVGETQYF	TGTGCCTGGAGTGTTGTAGCGGGAGTGGGAGAGACCCAGTACTTC
TRBV28	-	TRBJ1-2	-	CASTDPVVYGYTF	TGTGCCAGCACCGATCCGGTGGTGTATGGCTACACCTTC
TRBV6-5	-	TRBJ1-5	-	CASSYSGSNQPQHF	TGTGCCAGCAGTTACTCGGGGTCCAATCAGCCCCAGCATTTT
TRBV28	-	TRBJ1-5	-	CASSGTRASNQPQHF	TGTGCCAGCAGTGGAACCCGGGCGAGCAATCAGCCCCAGCATTTT
TRBV4-3	-	TRBJ2-5	-	CASSRVFKETQYF	TGCGCCAGCAGCCGAGTTTTCAAAGAGACCCAGTACTTC
TRBV29-1	-	TRBJ2-4	-	CSVEGGVAKNIQYF	TGCAGCGTTGAAGGGGGGGTAGCCAAAAACATTCAGTACTTC
TRBV19	-	TRBJ2-1	TRBD2	CASSTMAGGPVEQFF	TGTGCCAGTAGTACCATGGCGGGAGGGCCGGTTGAGCAGTTCTTC
TRBV7-2	-	TRBJ2-1	TRBD1	CASSYRTGKGYEQFF	TGTGCCAGCAGCTATCGGACAGGGAAGGGGTATGAGCAGTTCTTC
TRBV19	-	TRBJ1-2	-	CASSIRVNYGYTF	TGTGCCAGTAGTATCCGGGTGAACTATGGCTACACCTTC
TRBV18	-	TRBJ2-3	-	CASSNEAHTTDTQYF	TGTGCCAGCTCAAATGAGGCCCACACAACAGATACGCAGTATTTT
TRBV19	-	TRBJ2-3	TRBD2	CASSVRLAGIGTDTQYF	TGTGCCAGTAGTGTCAGACTAGCGGGAATCGGCACAGATACGCAGTATTTT
TRBV10-3	-	TRBJ2-4	TRBD2	CAISEETSGVLAKNIQYF	TGTGCCATCAGTGAGGAAACTAGCGGGGTGCTAGCCAAAAACATTCAGTACTTC
TRBV7-9	-	TRBJ2-3	TRBD2	CASSALIRTSGYTDTQYF	TGTGCCAGCAGCGCCCTAATCCGGACTAGCGGCTACACAGATACGCAGTATTTT
TRBV28	-	TRBJ2-5	-	CASSSTMATGRETQYF	TGTGCCAGCAGTTCCACGATGGCGACAGGGAGGGAGACCCAGTACTTC
TRBV27	-	TRBJ1-1	-	CATKGRAATEAFF	TGTGCCACGAAGGGCAGGGCGGCCACTGAAGCTTTCTTT
TRBV29-1	-	TRBJ2-7	TRBD1	CSVTGQGYPYEQYF	TGCAGCGTTACGGGACAGGGATATCCCTACGAGCAGTACTTC
TRBV11-3	-	TRBJ2-4	TRBD1	CASSLAAGGSKNIQYF	TGTGCCAGCAGCTTAGCGGCAGGGGGAAGCAAAAACATTCAGTACTTC
TRBV18	-	TRBJ1-5	-	CASSPVGVRNQPQHF	TGTGCCAGCTCACCAGTGGGGGTCCGCAATCAGCCCCAGCATTTT
TRBV28	-	TRBJ2-6	-	CASSGASASGANVLTF	TGTGCCAGCAGTGGGGCCTCTGCCTCTGGGGCCAACGTCCTGACTTTC
TRBV30	-	TRBJ2-5	-	CAWTSGYQETQYF	TGTGCCTGGACTTCAGGGTATCAAGAGACCCAGTACTTC
TRBV5-6	-	TRBJ2-3	-	CASSFRLSTDTQYF	TGTGCCAGCAGCTTCCGATTATCCACAGATACGCAGTATTTT
TRBV7-2	-	TRBJ1-1	-	CASSFSFSRLNTEAFF	TGTGCCAGCAGCTTTTCGTTTAGCAGATTGAACACTGAAGCTTTCTTT
TRBV7-8	-	TRBJ2-2	-	CANRRTTSGTGELFF	TGTGCCAATCGGCGGACAACGAGCGGCACCGGGGAGCTGTTTTTT
TRBV11-2	-	TRBJ2-5	-	CASSLLRGGGETQYF	TGTGCCAGCAGCCTGCTCCGGGGCGGTGGGGAGACCCAGTACTTC
TRBV7-9	-	TRBJ1-1	-	CASSPRVGITEAFF	TGTGCCAGCAGCCCCCGGGTAGGCATCACTGAAGCTTTCTTT
TRBV6-1	-	TRBJ2-2	-	CASHTFLGTGELFF	TGTGCCAGCCATACTTTCCTCGGGACCGGGGAGCTGTTTTTT
TRBV29-1	-	TRBJ1-2	TRBD1	CSAGTALGYTF	TGCAGCGCCGGGACAGCCCTAGGCTACACCTTC
TRBV11-2	few	TRBJ1-5	-	CASSPRPSNQPQHF	TGTGCCAGCAGCCCTCGTCCTAGCAATCAGCCCCAGCATTTT
TRBV2	-	TRBJ1-2	TRBD1	CASSEFGQGANYGYTF	TGTGCCAGCAGTGAATTCGGACAGGGGGCAAACTATGGCTACACCTTC
TRBV6-1	-	TRBJ2-7	-	CASSEARSYEQYF	TGTGCCAGCAGTGAAGCCAGATCCTACGAGCAGTACTTC
TRBV4-3	-	TRBJ1-6	TRBD1	CASSQDRGSTYNSPLHF	TGCGCCAGCAGCCAAGACAGGGGGAGCACCTATAATTCACCCCTCCACTTT
TRBV5-1	-	TRBJ2-1	TRBD2	CASSETSGDYNEQFF	TGCGCCAGCAGCGAGACTAGCGGAGACTACAATGAGCAGTTCTTC